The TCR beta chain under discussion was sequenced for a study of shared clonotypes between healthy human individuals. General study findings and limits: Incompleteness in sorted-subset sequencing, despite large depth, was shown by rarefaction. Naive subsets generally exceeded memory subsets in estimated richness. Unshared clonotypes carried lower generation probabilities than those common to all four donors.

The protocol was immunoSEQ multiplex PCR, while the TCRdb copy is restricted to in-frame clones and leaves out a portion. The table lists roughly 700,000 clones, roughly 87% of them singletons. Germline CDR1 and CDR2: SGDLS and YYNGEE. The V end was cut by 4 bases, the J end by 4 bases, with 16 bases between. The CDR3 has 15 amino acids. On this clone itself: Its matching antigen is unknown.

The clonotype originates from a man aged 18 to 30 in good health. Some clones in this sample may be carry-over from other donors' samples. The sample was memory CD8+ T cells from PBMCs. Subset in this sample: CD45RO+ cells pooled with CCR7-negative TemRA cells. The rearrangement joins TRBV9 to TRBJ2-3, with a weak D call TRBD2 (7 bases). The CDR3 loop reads CASSPPRGGADTQYF. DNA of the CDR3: TGTGCCAGCAGCCCGCCGAGGGGGGGGGCAGATACGCAGTATTTT.